This record concerns one TCR beta chain sequence. Its antigen is still unknown. J gave up 4 bases and V 5 bases, and 8 bases lay outside the gene matches. This CDR3 is built from 15 residues. Germline values: CDR1 LGHNA, CDR2 YSLEER. The data derive from a study of pediatric ulcerative colitis. About the research overall: Ulcerative colitis patients had pancolitis or left-sided colitis, with confirming histology. Overall study results and limits: In rectum, acute severe colitis had expanded clones and less diversity. A couple of rectal clonotypes were found only in ulcerative colitis patients, all of them. Rectal pinch biopsies may have included blood-derived T cells, especially in patients with overt colitis.

The rectum was sampled with one to two pinch biopsies at colonoscopy. Some clones are missing from TCRdb's copy, which holds only in-frame ones; the method was immunoSEQ multiplex PCR. The sample shows about 22,000 clones, roughly two thirds of them seen only once. The sequence was obtained from a boy younger than 18 with severe ulcerative colitis. The specimen sequenced was gut tissue. The chain joins TRBV4-3 to TRBJ1-2; 9 bases map to TRBD1. CDR3 in DNA: TGCGCCAGCAGCTTGGGACAGGGAGTCCTCTATGGCTACACCTTC. It encodes CASSLGQGVLYGYTF.